This T cell receptor (beta chain) appears in the sequencing data of a study of PD-L1 blockade in urothelial cancer. Across the whole study: Blood analysis occurred 3 weeks (second dose) and 6 weeks after treatment start. Whole-study results and caveats: Below-median TCR clonality that was measured in pretreatment blood predicted better survival.

Comment on this clone: Its antigen is still unknown.

The CDR3 has 15 amino acids. The V end lost 1 base, the J end lost 3 bases, and 11 bases lay between the germline ends. Germline assignment: CDR1 LGHNA and CDR2 YNFKEQ. The repertoire was sequenced with immunoSEQ multiplex PCR; TCRdb's copy has only in-frame clones and lacks some. In the table there are about 70,000 clones, 80% to 90% of which are singletons. This receptor was taken from a man between 65 and 80 years old with urothelial cancer. The starting material was PBMCs, obtained around atezolizumab (anti-PD-L1) treatment. The chain joins TRBV4-2 to TRBJ2-3, with a weak D call TRBD2 (5 bases). The CDR3 sequence is CASSQGKAETDTQYF. The CDR3 region has the DNA TGTGCCAGCAGCCAAGGTAAAGCGGAGACAGATACGCAGTATTTT.